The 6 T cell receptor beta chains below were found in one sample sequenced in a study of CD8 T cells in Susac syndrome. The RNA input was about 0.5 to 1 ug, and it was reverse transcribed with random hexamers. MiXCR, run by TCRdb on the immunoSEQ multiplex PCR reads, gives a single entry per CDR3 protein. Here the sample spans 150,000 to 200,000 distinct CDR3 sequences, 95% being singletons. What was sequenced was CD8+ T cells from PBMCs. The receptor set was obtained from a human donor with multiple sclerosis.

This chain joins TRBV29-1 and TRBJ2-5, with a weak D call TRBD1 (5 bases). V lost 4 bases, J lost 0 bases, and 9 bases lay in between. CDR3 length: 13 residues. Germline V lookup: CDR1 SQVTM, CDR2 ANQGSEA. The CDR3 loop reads CSVVDMYQETQYF. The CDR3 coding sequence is TGCAGCGTTGTGGACATGTACCAAGAGACCCAGTACTTC.

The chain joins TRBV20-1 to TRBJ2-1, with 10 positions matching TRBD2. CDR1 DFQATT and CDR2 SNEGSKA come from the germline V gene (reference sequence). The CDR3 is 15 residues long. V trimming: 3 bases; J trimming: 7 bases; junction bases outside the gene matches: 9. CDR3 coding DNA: TGCAGTGCTAGCCCTTCTAGCGGGAGATTAAATGAGCAGTTCTTC. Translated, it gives CSASPSSGRLNEQFF.

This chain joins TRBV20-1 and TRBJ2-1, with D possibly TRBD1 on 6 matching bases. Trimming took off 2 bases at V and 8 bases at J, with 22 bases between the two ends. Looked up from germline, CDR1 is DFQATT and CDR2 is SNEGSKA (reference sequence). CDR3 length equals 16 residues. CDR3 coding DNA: TGCAGTGCTAGATCCCCGGACAGCCCAAGAGTGGATGAGCAGTTCTTC. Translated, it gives CSARSPDSPRVDEQFF.

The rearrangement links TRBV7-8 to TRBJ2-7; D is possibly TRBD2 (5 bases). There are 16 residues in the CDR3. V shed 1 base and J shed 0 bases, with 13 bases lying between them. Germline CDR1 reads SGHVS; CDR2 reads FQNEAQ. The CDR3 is CASSLEGQDSSYEQYF. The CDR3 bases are TGTGCCAGCAGCTTAGAAGGGCAGGACTCCTCCTACGAGCAGTACTTC.

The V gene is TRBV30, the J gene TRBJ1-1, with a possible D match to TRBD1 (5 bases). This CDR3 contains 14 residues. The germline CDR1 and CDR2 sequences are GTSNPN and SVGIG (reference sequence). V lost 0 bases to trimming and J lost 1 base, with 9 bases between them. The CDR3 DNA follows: TGTGCCTGGAGTGTACTGCAGGGGAACACTGAAGCTTTCTTT. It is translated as CAWSVLQGNTEAFF.

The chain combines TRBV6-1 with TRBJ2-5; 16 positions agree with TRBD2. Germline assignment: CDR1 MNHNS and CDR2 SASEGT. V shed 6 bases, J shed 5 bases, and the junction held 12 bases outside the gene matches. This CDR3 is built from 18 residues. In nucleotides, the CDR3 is TGTGCCAGCAGGGGACTAGCGGGGGGGCCGAGTCGTCGGGAGACCCAGTACTTC. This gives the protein CASRGLAGGPSRRETQYF.